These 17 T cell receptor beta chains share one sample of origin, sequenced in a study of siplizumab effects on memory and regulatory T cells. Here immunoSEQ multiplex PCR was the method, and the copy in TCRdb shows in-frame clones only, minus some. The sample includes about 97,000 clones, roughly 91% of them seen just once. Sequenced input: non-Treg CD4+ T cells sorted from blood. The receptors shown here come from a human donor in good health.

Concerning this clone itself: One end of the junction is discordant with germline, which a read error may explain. The CDR3 nucleotides are TGCGCCAGCTGTCACCGGGACAGGGACTTTGAGGAGCTGTTTTTT. Translated: CASCHRDRDFEELFF. The chain couples TRBV23-1 to TRBJ2-2, with 9 nucleotides matching TRBD1. TRBV23-1 is reported as an ORF; its role is uncertain. The CDR3 runs to 15 residues.

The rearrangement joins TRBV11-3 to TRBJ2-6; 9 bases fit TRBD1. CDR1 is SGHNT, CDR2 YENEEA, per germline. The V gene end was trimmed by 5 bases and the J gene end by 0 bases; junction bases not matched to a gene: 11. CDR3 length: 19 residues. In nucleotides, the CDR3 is TGTGCCAGCAGCCCGGGGCCGGGACAGGGCGGCTCTGGGGCCAACGTCCTGACTTTC. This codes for CASSPGPGQGGSGANVLTF.

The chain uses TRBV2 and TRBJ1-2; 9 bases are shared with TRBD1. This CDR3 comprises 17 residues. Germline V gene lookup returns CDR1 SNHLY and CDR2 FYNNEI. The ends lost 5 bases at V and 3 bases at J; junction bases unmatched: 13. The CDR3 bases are TGTGCCAGCAGTCCGTCGGGACAGGGCGCTTTTTACTATGGCTACACCTTC. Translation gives CASSPSGQGAFYYGYTF.

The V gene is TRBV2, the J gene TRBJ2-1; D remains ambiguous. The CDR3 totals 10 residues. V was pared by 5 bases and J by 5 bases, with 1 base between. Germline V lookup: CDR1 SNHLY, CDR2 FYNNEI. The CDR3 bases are TGTGCCAGCAGTCACAATGAGCAGTTCTTC. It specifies CASSHNEQFF. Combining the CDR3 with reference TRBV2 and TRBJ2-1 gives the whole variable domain EPEVTQTPSHQVTQMGQEVILRCVPISNHLYFYWYRQILGQKVEFLVSFYNNEISEKSEIFDDQFSVERPDGSNFTLKIRSTKLEDSAMYFCASSHNEQFFGPGTRLTVL.

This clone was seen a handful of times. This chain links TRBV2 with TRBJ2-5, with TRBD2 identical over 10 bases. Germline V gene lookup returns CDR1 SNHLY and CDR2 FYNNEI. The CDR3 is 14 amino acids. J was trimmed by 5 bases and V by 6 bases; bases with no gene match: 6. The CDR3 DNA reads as TGTGCCAGCAGAATAGCGGGAGGCCCCGAGACCCAGTACTTC. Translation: CASRIAGGPETQYF.

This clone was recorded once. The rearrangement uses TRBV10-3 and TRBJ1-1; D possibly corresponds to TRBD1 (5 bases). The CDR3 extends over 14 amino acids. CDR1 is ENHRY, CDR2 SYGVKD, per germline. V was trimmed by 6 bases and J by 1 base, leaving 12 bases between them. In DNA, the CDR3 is TGTGCCATCAGGTCCGGACAACCGAACACTGAAGCTTTCTTT. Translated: CAIRSGQPNTEAFF.

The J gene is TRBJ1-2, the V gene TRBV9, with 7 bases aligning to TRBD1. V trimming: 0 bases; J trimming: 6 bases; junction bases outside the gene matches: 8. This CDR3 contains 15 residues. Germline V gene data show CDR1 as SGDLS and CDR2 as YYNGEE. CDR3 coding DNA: TGTGCCAGCAGCGTAGACAGCCCGGGACAGCATGGCTACACCTTC. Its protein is CASSVDSPGQHGYTF.

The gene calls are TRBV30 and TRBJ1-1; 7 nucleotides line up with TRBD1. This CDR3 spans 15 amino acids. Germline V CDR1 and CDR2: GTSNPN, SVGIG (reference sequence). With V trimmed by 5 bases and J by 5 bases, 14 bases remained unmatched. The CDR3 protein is CAWGRGQPGTTEAFF. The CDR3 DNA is TGTGCCTGGGGTCGGGGACAGCCCGGAACAACTGAAGCTTTCTTT. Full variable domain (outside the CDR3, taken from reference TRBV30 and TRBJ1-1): SQTIHQWPATLVQPVGSPLSLECTVEGTSNPNLYWYRQAAGRGLQLLFYSVGIGQISSEVPQNLSASRPQDRQFILSSKKLLLSDSGFYLCAWGRGQPGTTEAFFGQGTRLTVV.

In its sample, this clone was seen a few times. In DNA, the CDR3 is TGTGCCAGTAGTATTAGGGTCTACGAGCAGTACTTC. Its translation is CASSIRVYEQYF. The chain recombines TRBV19 with TRBJ2-7, with D uncertain. V gave up 3 bases and J gave up 3 bases, with 6 bases separating them. CDR1 is LNHDA and CDR2 is SQIVND in the germline V gene (reference sequence). This CDR3 contains 12 residues.

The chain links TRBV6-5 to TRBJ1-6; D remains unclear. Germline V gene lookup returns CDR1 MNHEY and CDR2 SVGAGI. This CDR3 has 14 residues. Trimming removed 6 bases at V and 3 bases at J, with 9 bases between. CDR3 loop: CASRDGFYNSPLHF. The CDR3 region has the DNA TGTGCCAGCAGGGACGGATTCTATAATTCACCCCTCCACTTT.

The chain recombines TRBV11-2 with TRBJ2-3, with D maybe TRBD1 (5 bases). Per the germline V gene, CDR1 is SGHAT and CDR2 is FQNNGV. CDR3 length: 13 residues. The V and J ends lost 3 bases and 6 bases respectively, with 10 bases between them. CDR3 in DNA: TGTGCCAGCAGCTTTAAAGGGGTCGATACGCAGTATTTT. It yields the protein CASSFKGVDTQYF.

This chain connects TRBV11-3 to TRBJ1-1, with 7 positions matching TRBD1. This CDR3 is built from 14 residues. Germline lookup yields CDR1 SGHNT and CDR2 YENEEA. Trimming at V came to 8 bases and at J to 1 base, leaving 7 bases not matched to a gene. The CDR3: CASSRGAPNTEAFF. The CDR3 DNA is TGTGCCAGCTCCAGGGGGGCCCCGAACACTGAAGCTTTCTTT.

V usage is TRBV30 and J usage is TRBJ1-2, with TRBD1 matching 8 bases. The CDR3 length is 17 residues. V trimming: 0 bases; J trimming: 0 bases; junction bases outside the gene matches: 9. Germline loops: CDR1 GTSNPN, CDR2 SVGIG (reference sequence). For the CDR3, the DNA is TGTGCCTGGAGTGTCGGACAGGGATTCTTTACTAACTATGGCTACACCTTC. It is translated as CAWSVGQGFFTNYGYTF.

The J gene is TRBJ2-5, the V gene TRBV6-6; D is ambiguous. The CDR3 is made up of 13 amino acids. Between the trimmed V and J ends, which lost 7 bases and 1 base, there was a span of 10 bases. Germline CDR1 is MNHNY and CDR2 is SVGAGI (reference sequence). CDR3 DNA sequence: TGTGCCAGCAATCGGCGGACCCAAGAGACCCAGTACTTC. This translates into CASNRRTQETQYF.

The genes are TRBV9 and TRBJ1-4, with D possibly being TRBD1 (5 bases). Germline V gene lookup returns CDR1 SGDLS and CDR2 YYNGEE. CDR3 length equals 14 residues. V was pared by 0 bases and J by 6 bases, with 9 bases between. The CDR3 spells CASSVGSGYEKLFF. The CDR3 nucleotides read TGTGCCAGCAGCGTAGGGTCAGGGTATGAAAAACTGTTTTTT.

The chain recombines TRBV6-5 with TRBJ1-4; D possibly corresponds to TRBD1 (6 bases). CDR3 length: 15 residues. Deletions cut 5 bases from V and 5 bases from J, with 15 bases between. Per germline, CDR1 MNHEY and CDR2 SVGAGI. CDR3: CASSRQGLANEKLFF. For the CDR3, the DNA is TGTGCCAGCAGTCGCCAGGGGTTGGCGAATGAAAAACTGTTTTTT.

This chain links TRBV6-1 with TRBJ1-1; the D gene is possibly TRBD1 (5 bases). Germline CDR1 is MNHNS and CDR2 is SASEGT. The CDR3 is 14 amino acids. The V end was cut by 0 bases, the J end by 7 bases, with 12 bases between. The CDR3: CASSEAAGFDEAFF. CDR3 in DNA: TGTGCCAGCAGTGAAGCTGCAGGGTTTGATGAAGCTTTCTTT.